This is a list of T cell receptor beta chains from one sample in a study of CD8+CD57+ T cells in acquired aplastic anemia. MiXCR, run by TCRdb on the reads, gives a single entry per CDR3 protein. The profile shows some 200,000 distinct CDR3 sequences, 65% of them singletons. The sequenced sample was sorted CD4+, CD8+, or CD8+CD57+ T cells (not recorded which) from PBMCs. The receptors were sampled from a human donor with aplastic anemia. Each CDR3 is given with its conserved first and last residue.

cdr3_length: 16
j_call: TRBJ2-5
v_call: TRBV7-2
cdr3_aa: CASSLASTGPWETQYF

cdr3_length: 13
j_call: TRBJ2-1
v_call: TRBV20-1
cdr3_aa: CSARVEPSNEQFF

cdr3_length: 14
j_call: TRBJ2-3
v_call: TRBV19
cdr3_aa: CASSMISVADTQYF

cdr3_length: 14
j_call: TRBJ2-7
v_call: TRBV7-9
cdr3_aa: CASSLQTSTYEQYF

cdr3_length: 14
j_call: TRBJ2-1
v_call: TRBV19
cdr3_aa: CASRTQGSYNEQFF

cdr3_length: 14
j_call: TRBJ1-3
v_call: TRBV7-6
cdr3_aa: CASRKTDSGNTIYF

cdr3_length: 16
j_call: TRBJ1-2
v_call: TRBV5-1
cdr3_aa: CASSFVPGQGAVGYTF

cdr3_length: 14
j_call: TRBJ2-2
v_call: TRBV20-1
cdr3_aa: CSARGGVNTGELFF

cdr3_length: 16
j_call: TRBJ2-2
v_call: TRBV7-9
cdr3_aa: CASSVGRGQVTGELFF

cdr3_length: 13
j_call: TRBJ1-3
v_call: TRBV24-1
cdr3_aa: CATMDLAGNTIYF

cdr3_length: 17
j_call: TRBJ2-3
v_call: TRBV9
cdr3_aa: CASSPRAGTTAGDTQYF

cdr3_length: 15
j_call: TRBJ1-1
v_call: TRBV19
cdr3_aa: CASSIDAEWNTEAFF

cdr3_length: 11
j_call: TRBJ2-7
v_call: TRBV7-2
cdr3_aa: CASSMLYEQYF

cdr3_length: 14
j_call: TRBJ1-6
v_call: TRBV6-6
cdr3_aa: CASSYFRGDSPLHF

cdr3_length: 15
j_call: TRBJ2-2
v_call: TRBV24-1
cdr3_aa: CATRGQGANTGELFF

cdr3_length: 15
j_call: TRBJ2-7
v_call: TRBV2
cdr3_aa: CASSEARGALHEQYF

cdr3_length: 13
j_call: TRBJ1-2
v_call: TRBV7-3
cdr3_aa: CASSTGADYGYTF

cdr3_length: 15
j_call: TRBJ2-3
v_call: TRBV19
cdr3_aa: CASSSYRDTTDTQYF

cdr3_length: 14
j_call: TRBJ2-3
v_call: TRBV9
cdr3_aa: CASSADRVRDTQYF

cdr3_length: 14
j_call: TRBJ2-7
v_call: TRBV2
cdr3_aa: CASSGGQGTYEQYF

cdr3_length: 18
j_call: TRBJ2-2
v_call: TRBV25-1
cdr3_aa: CASSGGGQGAKVTGEPFF

cdr3_length: 14
j_call: TRBJ2-7
v_call: TRBV2
cdr3_aa: CASTLGGLSYEQYF

cdr3_length: 15
j_call: TRBJ2-3
v_call: TRBV19
cdr3_aa: CASSIGAINTDTQYF

cdr3_length: 13
j_call: TRBJ1-2
v_call: TRBV4-2
cdr3_aa: CASSWGQEGGYTF

cdr3_length: 15
j_call: TRBJ1-6
v_call: TRBV9
cdr3_aa: CASSVRQGGDSPLHF

cdr3_length: 15
j_call: TRBJ2-1
v_call: TRBV29-1
cdr3_aa: CSVQLLAGGRYEQFF

cdr3_length: 16
j_call: TRBJ1-2
v_call: TRBV25-1
cdr3_aa: CASSDPWGTGGHGYTF

cdr3_length: 14
j_call: TRBJ2-2
v_call: TRBV5-4
cdr3_aa: CASSPGENTGELFF